The clone carrying this TCR beta chain was counted a few times. Investigators amplified TCR beta CDR3 regions from RNA transcripts. HTBI primers primed a first-round RT-PCR, and a second-round multiplex PCR followed. Each CDR3 protein gets one entry after TCRdb re-called the multiplex PCR reads with MiXCR. The sample yields about 150,000 distinct CDR3 sequences, 30% to 45% seen once. This entry comes from a study of Graves' ophthalmopathy and Graves' hyperthyroidism. Germline CDR1 SGHTA, CDR2 FQGNSA. Trimming took 1 base from V and 7 from J; bases not matched to a gene: 9. This CDR3 has 15 residues. The sample was peripheral blood. The TCR was taken from a woman in her thirties or forties with Graves' ophthalmopathy. This sequence joins TRBV7-2 and TRBJ2-5; 7 bases fit TRBD2. The CDR3 sequence: CASSLDMAGVGTQYF. CDR3 nucleotides: TGTGCCAGCAGCTTAGACATGGCGGGAGTGGGGACCCAGTACTTC.